These T cell receptor beta chains were read from a single sample in a study of tumor-infiltrating lymphocytes in primary liver carcinoma. TCRdb redid the calling of the multiplex PCR reads with MiXCR, one entry per CDR3 protein. The table records roughly 80,000 distinct CDR3 sequences, around 75% of them present only once. The sequencing input was liver tumor tissue from sampling region 4. These receptors were collected from a woman aged 55-69 years with primary liver carcinoma and hepatitis B virus infection. The CDR3 runs from the conserved cysteine through the conserved F or W. The D gene is left open where the match is weak. Clone size appears in some rows only: once, few, many, or a class for an expanded clone.

v_gene: TRBV20-1; abundance: NA; len: 18; d_gene: TRBD1; j_gene: TRBJ1-5; CDR3aa: CSAHPAGTGMSGNQPQHF; CDR3nt: TGCAGTGCTCACCCAGCCGGGACAGGGATGAGTGGCAATCAGCCCCAGCATTTT
v_gene: TRBV28; abundance: NA; len: 15; d_gene: NA; j_gene: TRBJ2-5; CDR3aa: CASITQKGLTETQYF; CDR3nt: TGTGCCAGCATAACCCAGAAAGGGTTGACGGAGACCCAGTACTTC
v_gene: TRBV14; abundance: NA; len: 15; d_gene: NA; j_gene: TRBJ2-7; CDR3aa: CPSSRGQKGNNEQYF; CDR3nt: TGTCCCAGCAGCCGAGGACAGAAAGGCAACAACGAGCAGTACTTC
v_gene: TRBV6-5; abundance: NA; len: 15; d_gene: TRBD2; j_gene: TRBJ2-7; CDR3aa: CASRGLAGDAYEQYF; CDR3nt: TGTGCCAGCAGGGGACTAGCGGGAGACGCCTACGAGCAGTACTTC
v_gene: TRBV7-8; abundance: many; len: 17; d_gene: TRBD1; j_gene: TRBJ2-7; CDR3aa: CASSSEFAGTGVHEQYF; CDR3nt: TGTGCCAGCAGCTCAGAATTCGCGGGGACAGGGGTCCACGAGCAGTACTTC
v_gene: TRBV5-5; abundance: NA; len: 17; d_gene: TRBD2; j_gene: TRBJ2-1; CDR3aa: CASSATGTSGTYDEQFF; CDR3nt: TGTGCCAGCAGCGCCACCGGGACTAGCGGGACCTACGATGAGCAGTTCTTC
v_gene: TRBV12-3/TRBV12-4; abundance: many; len: 16; d_gene: TRBD1; j_gene: TRBJ1-3; CDR3aa: CASSPTGGRSGNTIYF; CDR3nt: TGTGCCAGCAGCCCAACAGGGGGCCGGTCTGGAAACACCATATATTTT
v_gene: TRBV11-2; abundance: NA; len: 18; d_gene: TRBD2; j_gene: TRBJ2-3; CDR3aa: CASSLTGLAGGPSDTQYF; CDR3nt: TGTGCCAGCAGCTTAACGGGACTAGCGGGAGGACCGTCAGATACACAGTATTTT
v_gene: TRBV6-5; abundance: once; len: 16; d_gene: NA; j_gene: TRBJ2-6; CDR3aa: CATAEGEISGANVLTF; CDR3nt: TGTGCTACCGCAGAGGGGGAAATTAGCGGGGCCAACGTCCTGACTTTC
v_gene: TRBV12-3/TRBV12-4; abundance: NA; len: 14; d_gene: NA; j_gene: TRBJ2-7; CDR3aa: CASSLITGRYEQYF; CDR3nt: TGTGCCAGCAGTTTGATTACGGGACGGTACGAGCAGTACTTC
v_gene: TRBV11-2; abundance: NA; len: 14; d_gene: NA; j_gene: TRBJ2-1; CDR3aa: CARSLDWNRNEQLF; CDR3nt: TGTGCCAGGAGCTTAGATTGGAACCGCAATGAGCAGTTATTC
v_gene: TRBV10-3; abundance: NA; len: 16; d_gene: NA; j_gene: TRBJ1-1; CDR3aa: CAISGLGSRANTEAFF; CDR3nt: TGTGCCATCAGTGGATTGGGTAGTAGGGCGAACACTGAAGCTTTCTTT
v_gene: TRBV5-1; abundance: NA; len: 14; d_gene: NA; j_gene: TRBJ2-5; CDR3aa: CASSPGTRQETLYF; CDR3nt: TGCGCCAGCAGCCCCGGGACACGACAAGAGACCCTGTATTTC
v_gene: TRBV11-2; abundance: NA; len: 17; d_gene: TRBD2; j_gene: TRBJ2-3; CDR3aa: CTSSLRGLTYSSDTQYF; CDR3nt: TGTACCAGCAGCTTAAGGGGACTAACGTACTCGTCAGATACGCAGTATTTT
v_gene: TRBV14; abundance: NA; len: 16; d_gene: NA; j_gene: TRBJ2-1; CDR3aa: CANSLLRVLTGNEQFF; CDR3nt: TGTGCCAACAGCCTTCTCAGGGTGTTAACTGGCAATGAGCAGTTCTTC
v_gene: TRBV6-1; abundance: NA; len: 14; d_gene: NA; j_gene: TRBJ1-5; CDR3aa: CASSEAGGNRSQHF; CDR3nt: TGTGCCAGCAGTGAAGCGGGGGGCAATCGGTCCCAGCATTTT
v_gene: TRBV29-1; abundance: NA; len: 14; d_gene: NA; j_gene: TRBJ1-5; CDR3aa: CSVVWGVGNWPQHF; CDR3nt: TGCAGCGTTGTTTGGGGGGTGGGCAATTGGCCCCAGCATTTT
v_gene: TRBV12-3/TRBV12-4; abundance: once; len: 14; d_gene: NA; j_gene: TRBJ1-1; CDR3aa: CAPPGADMDTEAFF; CDR3nt: TGTGCCCCCCCCGGAGCAGATATGGACACTGAAGCTTTCTTT
v_gene: TRBV29-1; abundance: NA; len: 13; d_gene: NA; j_gene: TRBJ2-7; CDR3aa: CSGWDHTTYEQYF; CDR3nt: TGCAGCGGTTGGGACCATACGACCTACGAACAGTACTTC
v_gene: TRBV7-9; abundance: many; len: 15; d_gene: NA; j_gene: TRBJ2-5; CDR3aa: CASSLIRGVRGTQYF; CDR3nt: TGTGCCAGCAGCTTAATAAGGGGAGTCCGAGGGACCCAGTACTTC
v_gene: TRBV6-5; abundance: NA; len: 17; d_gene: NA; j_gene: TRBJ1-2; CDR3aa: CASSPYRRGKSPNGYTF; CDR3nt: TGTGCCAGCAGTCCCTATAGGAGAGGGAAGAGTCCTAATGGCTACACCTTC
v_gene: TRBV2; abundance: NA; len: 14; d_gene: NA; j_gene: TRBJ2-1; CDR3aa: CASSEALSREMAFF; CDR3nt: TGTGCCAGCAGTGAAGCGCTTTCGAGGGAGATGGCGTTCTTC
v_gene: TRBV20-1; abundance: NA; len: 16; d_gene: NA; j_gene: TRBJ2-5; CDR3aa: CSASPMGAVAGETQYF; CDR3nt: TGCAGTGCTAGTCCCATGGGGGCGGTAGCGGGAGAGACCCAGTACTTC
v_gene: TRBV7-9; abundance: many; len: 18; d_gene: TRBD2; j_gene: TRBJ2-5; CDR3aa: CASSTAYGTSGHQETQYF; CDR3nt: TGTGCCAGCAGCACAGCGTATGGGACTAGCGGCCACCAAGAGACCCAGTACTTC
v_gene: TRBV13; abundance: NA; len: 21; d_gene: TRBD1; j_gene: TRBJ2-6; CDR3aa: CTSSLPRDRDRRYSGANVLTF; CDR3nt: TGTACCAGCAGCCTCCCCCGAGACCGGGACAGGAGATACTCTGGGGCCAACGTCCTGACTTTC
v_gene: TRBV29-1; abundance: NA; len: 13; d_gene: NA; j_gene: TRBJ2-2; CDR3aa: CSVTGHSGWELFF; CDR3nt: TGCAGCGTCACGGGGCACTCAGGCTGGGAGCTGTTTTTC
v_gene: TRBV5-1; abundance: once; len: 16; d_gene: NA; j_gene: TRBJ2-3; CDR3aa: CASSLSGQINTDTQYF; CDR3nt: TGCGCCAGCAGCTTATCCGGACAGATTAACACAGATACGCAGTATTTT
v_gene: TRBV11-2; abundance: NA; len: 14; d_gene: NA; j_gene: TRBJ1-2; CDR3aa: CASSSHRDVYDYIF; CDR3nt: TGTGCCAGCAGCTCACACAGGGATGTGTATGACTACATCTTC
v_gene: TRBV6-6; abundance: NA; len: 15; d_gene: TRBD1; j_gene: TRBJ2-2; CDR3aa: CASSYRGPNTRELSF; CDR3nt: TGTGCCAGCAGTTACAGGGGGCCGAACACCAGGGAGCTGTCTTTT
v_gene: TRBV7-9; abundance: many; len: 12; d_gene: NA; j_gene: TRBJ2-7; CDR3aa: CASSPGSYEQYF; CDR3nt: TGTGCCAGCAGCCCCGGCTCCTACGAGCAGTACTTC
v_gene: TRBV7-9; abundance: NA; len: 15; d_gene: NA; j_gene: TRBJ1-1; CDR3aa: CTSSPTGPRDTEAFF; CDR3nt: TGTACCAGCAGTCCGACAGGACCTAGAGACACTGAAGCTTTCTTT
v_gene: TRBV6-2/TRBV6-3; abundance: NA; len: 16; d_gene: TRBD1; j_gene: TRBJ1-1; CDR3aa: CASNPATGSLGTEAFF; CDR3nt: TGTGCCAGCAATCCTGCGACAGGGTCTTTGGGCACTGAAGCCTTCTTT
v_gene: TRBV6-5; abundance: NA; len: 14; d_gene: NA; j_gene: TRBJ2-3; CDR3aa: CTSRARGRTDTQYF; CDR3nt: TGTACCAGCAGGGCTAGAGGGAGGACAGATACGCAGTATTTT
v_gene: TRBV6-1; abundance: NA; len: 14; d_gene: TRBD1; j_gene: TRBJ1-1; CDR3aa: CASSDYQGGTKAFF; CDR3nt: TGTGCCAGCAGTGATTACCAGGGGGGCACTAAAGCTTTCTTT
v_gene: TRBV6-5; abundance: many; len: 14; d_gene: TRBD1; j_gene: TRBJ1-3; CDR3aa: CASSYGQGANTIYF; CDR3nt: TGTGCCAGCAGCTACGGACAGGGAGCAAACACCATATATTTT
v_gene: TRBV28; abundance: NA; len: 14; d_gene: NA; j_gene: TRBJ1-3; CDR3aa: CASESGGAGNTIYF; CDR3nt: TGTGCCAGCGAATCTGGGGGGGCTGGAAACACCATATATTTT
v_gene: TRBV29-1; abundance: NA; len: 18; d_gene: TRBD2; j_gene: TRBJ2-3; CDR3aa: CNVEVAVLSSGSTDTQYF; CDR3nt: TGCAACGTTGAAGTGGCTGTCTTGTCTAGCGGGAGCACTGATACGCAGTATTTT
v_gene: TRBV6-1; abundance: NA; len: 15; d_gene: NA; j_gene: TRBJ2-5; CDR3aa: CASSVNPDNQETQYF; CDR3nt: TGTGCCAGCAGTGTAAACCCTGACAACCAGGAGACCCAGTACTTC
v_gene: TRBV7-9; abundance: NA; len: 12; d_gene: NA; j_gene: TRBJ1-1; CDR3aa: CASSLLNAEAFF; CDR3nt: TGTGCTAGCAGCTTACTAAACGCTGAAGCTTTCTTT
v_gene: TRBV11-2; abundance: large; len: 19; d_gene: TRBD1; j_gene: TRBJ1-3; CDR3aa: CASSSRPDRGAYSGNTIYF; CDR3nt: TGTGCCAGCAGCTCACGCCCGGACAGGGGAGCGTACTCTGGAAACACCATATATTTT
v_gene: TRBV28; abundance: NA; len: 18; d_gene: TRBD2; j_gene: TRBJ2-1; CDR3aa: CACRLWGGRSSSYNEQFF; CDR3nt: TGTGCCTGCCGACTCTGGGGGGGACGGTCTAGTTCCTACAATGAGCAGTTCTTC